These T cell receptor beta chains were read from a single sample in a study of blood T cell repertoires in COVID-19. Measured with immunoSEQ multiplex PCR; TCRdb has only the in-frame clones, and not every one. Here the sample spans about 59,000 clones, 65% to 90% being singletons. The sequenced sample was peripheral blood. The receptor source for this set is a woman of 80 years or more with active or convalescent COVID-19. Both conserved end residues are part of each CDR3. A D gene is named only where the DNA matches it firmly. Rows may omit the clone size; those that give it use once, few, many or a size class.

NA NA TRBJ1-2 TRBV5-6 TGTGCCAGCAGCCCTCTTATTGGGGGGGCCTATGGCTACACCTTC CASSPLIGGAYGYTF
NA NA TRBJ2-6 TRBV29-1 TGCAGCGCTGGGTCAGGTAAATCTGGGGCCAACGTCCTGACTTTC CSAGSGKSGANVLTF
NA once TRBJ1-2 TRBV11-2 TGTGCCAGCAGCTTAGATGGTACAGGGACGTTAGGCTACACCTTC CASSLDGTGTLGYTF
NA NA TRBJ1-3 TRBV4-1 TGCGCCAGCAGCCAAGATCGGAGCTCTGGAAACACCATATATTTT CASSQDRSSGNTIYF
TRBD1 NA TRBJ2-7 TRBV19 TGTGCCAGTAGTATGACAGGGGGCTCACTTTACTCCTACGAGCAGTACTTC CASSMTGGSLYSYEQYF
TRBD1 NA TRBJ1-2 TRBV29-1 TGCAGCGTCGGGTCCGGGACAGTTTATGGCTACACCTTC CSVGSGTVYGYTF
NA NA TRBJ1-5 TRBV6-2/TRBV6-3 TGTGCCAGCAGTTACTCAATCCTTGGACAGCGCAATCAGCCCCAGCATTTT CASSYSILGQRNQPQHF
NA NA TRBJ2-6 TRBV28 TGTGCCAGCAGCCTTTCGGGGGCTGGGGCCAACGTCCTGACTTTC CASSLSGAGANVLTF
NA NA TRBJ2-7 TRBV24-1 TGTGCCACCAGTGATTCAGGGGACGGATCCTACGAGCAGTACTTC CATSDSGDGSYEQYF
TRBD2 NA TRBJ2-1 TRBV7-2 TGTGCCAGCAGCCCTAGGGCGGGGGGGCCGTTAAATGAGCAGTTCTTC CASSPRAGGPLNEQFF
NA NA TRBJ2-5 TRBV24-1 TGTGCCACCAGTGATTTTGGGAGCGGCCCTCAAGAGACCCAGTACTTC CATSDFGSGPQETQYF
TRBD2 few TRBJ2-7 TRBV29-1 TGCAGCGTTGAATCGCGGGGGGGTCCCTACGAGCAGTACTTC CSVESRGGPYEQYF
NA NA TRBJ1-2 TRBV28 TGTGCCAGCAGTCCCCCTACACCCCGCGGCGGAGGCTACACCTTC CASSPPTPRGGGYTF
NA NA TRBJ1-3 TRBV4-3 TGCGCCAGCAGCCAAGGCCCTTCACAGGAGACCTTCTCTGGAAACACCATATATTTT CASSQGPSQETFSGNTIYF
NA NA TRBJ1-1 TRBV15 TGTGCCACCAGCAGAGCGAGGGCGAACACTGAAGCTTTCTTT CATSRARANTEAFF
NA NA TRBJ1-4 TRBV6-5 TGTGCCAGCGAGGCGACAGTTTTCGAAAAACTGTTTTTT CASEATVFEKLFF
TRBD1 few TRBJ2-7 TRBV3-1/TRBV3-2 TGTGCCAGCAGCATATGCGTCCCGACAGGGGTGGATCACGAGCAGTACTTC CASSICVPTGVDHEQYF
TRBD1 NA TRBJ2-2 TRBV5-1 TGCGCCAGCAGCTTGGCCGGATCCGGGACAGGGGGCAACACCGGGGAGCTGTTTTTT CASSLAGSGTGGNTGELFF
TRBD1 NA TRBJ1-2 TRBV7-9 TGTGCCAGCAGCCGTTACGGGACAGGGGGACCCGGTGAAGGCTACACCTTC CASSRYGTGGPGEGYTF
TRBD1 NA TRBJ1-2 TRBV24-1 TGTGCCACCAGTGATCCTCAGGGGGCGCGTGGCTACACCTTC CATSDPQGARGYTF
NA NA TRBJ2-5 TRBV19 TGTGCCAGTAGTATCCGCGGGGTAGAGACCCAGTACTTC CASSIRGVETQYF
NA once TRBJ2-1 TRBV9 TGTGCCAGCAGCGTGGCCCCGGCGGTTGAGCAGTTCTTC CASSVAPAVEQFF
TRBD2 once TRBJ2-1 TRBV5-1 TGCGCCAGCAGCCCCGGGACTAGCGGCTTATACAATGAGCAGTTCTTC CASSPGTSGLYNEQFF
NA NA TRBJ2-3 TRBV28 TGTGCCAGCACCCAGGGGCAAGATACGCAGTATTTT CASTQGQDTQYF
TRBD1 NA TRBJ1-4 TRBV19 TGTGCCAGTAGTCCCTGGGACAGAACTAATGAAAAACTGTTTTTT CASSPWDRTNEKLFF
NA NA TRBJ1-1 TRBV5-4 TGTGCCAGCAAGCTCGGGACATTGAACACTGAAGCTTTCTTT CASKLGTLNTEAFF
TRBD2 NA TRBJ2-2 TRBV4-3 TGCGCCAGCAGCCAGGCCGGGACTAGCGGGGGGGCCGGCTCCGGGGAGCTGTTTTTT CASSQAGTSGGAGSGELFF
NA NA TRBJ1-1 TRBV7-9 TGTGCCAGCAGCTCTGGGACTATCAACGGGGCGAACACTGAAGCTTTCTTT CASSSGTINGANTEAFF
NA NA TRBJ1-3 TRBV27 TGTGCCAGCAGTCTAGACAGGACAGGAAACACCATATATTTT CASSLDRTGNTIYF
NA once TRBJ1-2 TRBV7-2 TGTGCCAGCAGCTTATTAGCAGGGGCTAACTATGGCTACACCTTC CASSLLAGANYGYTF